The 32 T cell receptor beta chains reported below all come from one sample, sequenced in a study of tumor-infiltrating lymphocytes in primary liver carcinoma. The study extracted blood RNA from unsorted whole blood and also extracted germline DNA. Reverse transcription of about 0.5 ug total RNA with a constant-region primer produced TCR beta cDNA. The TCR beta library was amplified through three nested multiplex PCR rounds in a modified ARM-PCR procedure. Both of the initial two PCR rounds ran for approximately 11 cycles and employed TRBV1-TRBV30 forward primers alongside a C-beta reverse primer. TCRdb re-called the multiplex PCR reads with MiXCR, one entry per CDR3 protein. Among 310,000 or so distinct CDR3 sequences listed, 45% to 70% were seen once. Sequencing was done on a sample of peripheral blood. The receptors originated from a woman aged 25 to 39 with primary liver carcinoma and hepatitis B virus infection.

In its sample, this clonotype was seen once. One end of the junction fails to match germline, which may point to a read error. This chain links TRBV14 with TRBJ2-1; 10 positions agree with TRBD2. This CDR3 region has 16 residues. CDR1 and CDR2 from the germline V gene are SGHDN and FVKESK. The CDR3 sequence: CASSQLPGLALSEHFF. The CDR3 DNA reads TGTGCCAGCAGCCAACTACCGGGACTAGCGTTGAGTGAGCACTTCTTC.

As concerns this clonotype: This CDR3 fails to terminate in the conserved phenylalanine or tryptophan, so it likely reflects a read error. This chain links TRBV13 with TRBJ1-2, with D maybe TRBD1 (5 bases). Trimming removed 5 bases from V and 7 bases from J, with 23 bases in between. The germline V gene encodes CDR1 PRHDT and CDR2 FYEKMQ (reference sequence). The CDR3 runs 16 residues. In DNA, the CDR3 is TGTGCCAGCAGCCACCGCCAGGACAAGTTGAGGGCTGGCTACACCTCC. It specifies CASSHRQDKLRAGYTS.

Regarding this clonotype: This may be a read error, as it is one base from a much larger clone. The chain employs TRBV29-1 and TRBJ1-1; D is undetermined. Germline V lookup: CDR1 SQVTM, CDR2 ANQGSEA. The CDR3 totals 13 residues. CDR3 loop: CSIESLGNTEAFF. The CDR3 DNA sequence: TGCAGCATTGAATCTCTGGGGAACACTGAAGCTTTCTTT.

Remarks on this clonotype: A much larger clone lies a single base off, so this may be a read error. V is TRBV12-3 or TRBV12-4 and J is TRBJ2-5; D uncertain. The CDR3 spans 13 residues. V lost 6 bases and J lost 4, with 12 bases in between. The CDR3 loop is CASRPPLTETQYF. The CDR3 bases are TGTGCCAGCAGACCACCCTTGACAGAGACCCAGTACTTC.

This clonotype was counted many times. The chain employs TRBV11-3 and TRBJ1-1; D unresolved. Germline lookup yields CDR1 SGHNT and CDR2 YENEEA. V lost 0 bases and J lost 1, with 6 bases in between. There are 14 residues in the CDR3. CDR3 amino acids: CASSLDAWNTEAFF. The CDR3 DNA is TGTGCCAGCAGCTTAGATGCGTGGAACACTGAAGCTTTCTTT.

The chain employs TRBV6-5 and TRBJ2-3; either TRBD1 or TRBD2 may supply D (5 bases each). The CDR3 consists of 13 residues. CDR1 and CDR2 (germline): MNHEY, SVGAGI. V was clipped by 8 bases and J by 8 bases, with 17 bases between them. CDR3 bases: TGTGCCAGCTGTCGAGTGAGGGGAGTTACGCAGTATTTT. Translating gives CASCRVRGVTQYF.

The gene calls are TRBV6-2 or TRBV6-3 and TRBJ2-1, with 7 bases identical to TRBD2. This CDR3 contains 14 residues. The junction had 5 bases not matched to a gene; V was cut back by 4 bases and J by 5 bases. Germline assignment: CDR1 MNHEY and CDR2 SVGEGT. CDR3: CASSFWGRDNEQFF. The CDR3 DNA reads TGTGCCAGCAGTTTCTGGGGGAGGGACAATGAGCAGTTCTTC.

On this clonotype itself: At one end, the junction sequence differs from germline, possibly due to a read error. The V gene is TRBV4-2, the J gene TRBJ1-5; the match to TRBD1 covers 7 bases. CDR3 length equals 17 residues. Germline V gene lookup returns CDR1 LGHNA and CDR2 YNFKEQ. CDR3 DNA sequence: TGTGCCAGCAGCCAAGATGCGAACAGGGGCACCAATCAGCCCCGGCATTTT. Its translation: CASSQDANRGTNQPRHF.

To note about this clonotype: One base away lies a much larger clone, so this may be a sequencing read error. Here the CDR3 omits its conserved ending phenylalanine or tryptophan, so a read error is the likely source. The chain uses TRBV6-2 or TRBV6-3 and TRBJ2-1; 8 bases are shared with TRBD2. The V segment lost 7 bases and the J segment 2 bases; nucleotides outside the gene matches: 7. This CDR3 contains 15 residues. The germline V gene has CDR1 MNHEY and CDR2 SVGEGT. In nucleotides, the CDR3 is TGTGCCAGCAACCCGGGGGGGGCTGCCTACAATGAGCAGTTCATC. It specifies CASNPGGAAYNEQFI.

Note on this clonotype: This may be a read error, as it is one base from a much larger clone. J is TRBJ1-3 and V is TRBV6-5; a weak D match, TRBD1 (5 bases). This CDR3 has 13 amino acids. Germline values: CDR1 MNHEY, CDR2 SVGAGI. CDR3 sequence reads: CVSSPGRTNTIYF. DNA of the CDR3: TGTGTCAGCAGTCCGGGACGAACAAACACCATATATTTT.

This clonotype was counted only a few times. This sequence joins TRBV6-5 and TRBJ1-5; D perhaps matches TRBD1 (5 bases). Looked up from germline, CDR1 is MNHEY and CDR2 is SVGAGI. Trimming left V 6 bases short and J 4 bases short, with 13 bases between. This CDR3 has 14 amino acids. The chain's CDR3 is CASSPGTPNQPQHF. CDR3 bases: TGTGCCAGCAGCCCCGGGACGCCTAATCAGCCCCAGCATTTT.

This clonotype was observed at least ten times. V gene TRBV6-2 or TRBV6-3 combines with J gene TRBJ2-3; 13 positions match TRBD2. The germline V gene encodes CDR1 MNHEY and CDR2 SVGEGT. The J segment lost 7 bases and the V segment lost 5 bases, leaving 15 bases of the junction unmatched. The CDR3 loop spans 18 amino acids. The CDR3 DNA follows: TGTGCCAGCAGTCGACGGACTAGCGGGAGTGGTCCCGGTTATACGCAGTATTTT. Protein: CASSRRTSGSGPGYTQYF.

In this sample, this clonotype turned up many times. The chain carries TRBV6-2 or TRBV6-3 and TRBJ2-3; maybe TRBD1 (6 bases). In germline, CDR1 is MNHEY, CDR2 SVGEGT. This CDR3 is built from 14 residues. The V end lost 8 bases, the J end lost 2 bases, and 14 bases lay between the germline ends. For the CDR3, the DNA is TGTGCCAGCCAAGATCAGGGGAACACAGATACGCAGTATTTT. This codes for CASQDQGNTDTQYF.

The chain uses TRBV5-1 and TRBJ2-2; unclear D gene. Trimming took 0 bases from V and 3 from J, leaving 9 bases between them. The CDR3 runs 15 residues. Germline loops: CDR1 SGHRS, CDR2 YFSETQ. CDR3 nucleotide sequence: TGCGCCAGCAGCTTGGCCGTCATGGACACCGGGGAGCTGTTTTTT. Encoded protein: CASSLAVMDTGELFF. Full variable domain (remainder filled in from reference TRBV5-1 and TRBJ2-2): KAGVTQTPRYLIKTRGQQVTLSCSPISGHRSVSWYQQTPGQGLQFLFEYFSETQRNKGNFPGRFSGRQFSNSRSEMNVSTLELGDSALYLCASSLAVMDTGELFFGEGSRLTVL.

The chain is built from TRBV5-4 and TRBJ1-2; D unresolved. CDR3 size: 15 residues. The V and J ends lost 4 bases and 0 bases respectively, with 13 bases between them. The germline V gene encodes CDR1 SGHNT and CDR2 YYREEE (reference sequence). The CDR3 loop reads CASSPPAGSNYGYTF. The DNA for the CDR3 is TGTGCCAGCAGCCCCCCGGCAGGTTCTAACTATGGCTACACCTTC.

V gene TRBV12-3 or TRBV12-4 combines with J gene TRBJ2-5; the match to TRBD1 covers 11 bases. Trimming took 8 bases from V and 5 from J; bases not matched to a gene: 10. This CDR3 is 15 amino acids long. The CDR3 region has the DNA TGTGCCAGCGGGGCCGGACAGGGGGCTCGGGAGACCCAGTACTTC. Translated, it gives CASGAGQGARETQYF.

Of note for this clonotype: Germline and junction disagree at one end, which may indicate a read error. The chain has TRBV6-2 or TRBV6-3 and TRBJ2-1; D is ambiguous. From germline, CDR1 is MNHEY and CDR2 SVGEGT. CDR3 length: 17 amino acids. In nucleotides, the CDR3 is TGTGCCAGCATTACCCCAAGGACGGTCAGCTCCTACAATGGGCAGTTCTTC. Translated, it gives CASITPRTVSSYNGQFF.

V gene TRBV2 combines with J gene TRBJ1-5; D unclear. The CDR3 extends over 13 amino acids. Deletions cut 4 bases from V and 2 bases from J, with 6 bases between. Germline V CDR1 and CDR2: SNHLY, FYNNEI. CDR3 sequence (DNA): TGTGCCAGCAGTGGGGATGGCAATCAGCCCCAGCATTTT. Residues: CASSGDGNQPQHF.

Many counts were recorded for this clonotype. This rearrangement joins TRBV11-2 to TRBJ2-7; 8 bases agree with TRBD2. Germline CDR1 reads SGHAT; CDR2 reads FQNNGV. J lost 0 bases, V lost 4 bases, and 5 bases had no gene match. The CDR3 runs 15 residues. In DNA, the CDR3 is TGTGCCAGCAGCTCTACGAGCGGGAGCTCCTACGAGCAGTACTTC. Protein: CASSSTSGSSYEQYF.

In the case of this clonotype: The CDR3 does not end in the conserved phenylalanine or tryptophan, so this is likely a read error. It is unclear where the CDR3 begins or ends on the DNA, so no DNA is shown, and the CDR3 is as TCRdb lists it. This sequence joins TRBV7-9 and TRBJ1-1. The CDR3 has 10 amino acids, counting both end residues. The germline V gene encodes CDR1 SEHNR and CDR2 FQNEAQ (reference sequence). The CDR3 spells CASSLALPTR.

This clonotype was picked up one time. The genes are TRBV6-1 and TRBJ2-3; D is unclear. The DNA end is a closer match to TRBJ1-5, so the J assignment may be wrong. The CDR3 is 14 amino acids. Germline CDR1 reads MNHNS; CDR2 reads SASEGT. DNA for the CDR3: TGTGCCAGCAGTGAAATGGTAGCTGAAGATACGCAGCATTTT. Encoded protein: CASSEMVAEDTQHF.

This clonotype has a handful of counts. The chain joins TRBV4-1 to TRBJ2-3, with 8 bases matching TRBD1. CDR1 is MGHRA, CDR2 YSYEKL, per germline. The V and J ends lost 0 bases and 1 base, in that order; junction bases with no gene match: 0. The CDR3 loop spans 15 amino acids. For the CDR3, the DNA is TGCGCCAGCAGCCAAGAGACAGGGGGCACAGATACGCAGTATTTT. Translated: CASSQETGGTDTQYF.

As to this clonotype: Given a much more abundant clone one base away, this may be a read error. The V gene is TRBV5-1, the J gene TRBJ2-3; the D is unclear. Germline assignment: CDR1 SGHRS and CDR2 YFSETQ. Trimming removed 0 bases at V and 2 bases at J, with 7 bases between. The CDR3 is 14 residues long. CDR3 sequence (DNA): TGCGCCAGCAGCTTGGTCTCATTCACAGATACGCAGTATTTT. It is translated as CASSLVSFTDTQYF.

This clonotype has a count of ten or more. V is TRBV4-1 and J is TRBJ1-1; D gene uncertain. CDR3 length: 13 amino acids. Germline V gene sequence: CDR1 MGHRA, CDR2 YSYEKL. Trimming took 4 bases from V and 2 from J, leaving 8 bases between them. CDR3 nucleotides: TGCGCCAGCAGCCCACAAATAAACACTGAAGCTTTCTTT. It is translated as CASSPQINTEAFF.

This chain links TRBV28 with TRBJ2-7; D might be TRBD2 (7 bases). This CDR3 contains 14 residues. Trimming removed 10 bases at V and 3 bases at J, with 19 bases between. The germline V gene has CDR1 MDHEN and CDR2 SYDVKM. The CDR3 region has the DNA TGTGCCACCTCAAGGGGGGGGGTACTCTACGAGCAGTACTTC. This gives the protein CATSRGGVLYEQYF.

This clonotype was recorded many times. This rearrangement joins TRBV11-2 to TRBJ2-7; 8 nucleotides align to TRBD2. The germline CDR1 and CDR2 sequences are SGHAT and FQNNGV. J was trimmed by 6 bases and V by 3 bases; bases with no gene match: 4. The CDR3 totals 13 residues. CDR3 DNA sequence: TGTGCCAGCAGCTTGTCCGGGACTAGCGAGCAGTACTTC. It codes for CASSLSGTSEQYF. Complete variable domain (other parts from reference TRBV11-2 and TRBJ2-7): EAGVAQSPRYKIIEKRQSVAFWCNPISGHATLYWYQQILGQGPKLLIQFQNNGVVDDSQLPKDRFSAERLKGVDSTLKIQPAKLEDSAVYLCASSLSGTSEQYFGPGTRLTVT.

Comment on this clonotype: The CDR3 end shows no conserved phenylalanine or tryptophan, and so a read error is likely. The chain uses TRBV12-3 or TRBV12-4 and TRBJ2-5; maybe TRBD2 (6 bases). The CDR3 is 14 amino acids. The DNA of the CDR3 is TGTGCAAGTACCACCGGACTACATAAAGAGACCCAGTACTAC. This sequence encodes CASTTGLHKETQYY.

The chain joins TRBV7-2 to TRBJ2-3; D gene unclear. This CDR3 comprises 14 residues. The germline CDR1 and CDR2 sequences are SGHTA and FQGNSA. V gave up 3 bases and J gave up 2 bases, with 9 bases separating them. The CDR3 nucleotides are TGTGCCAGCAGCTTTGGACCCTCCACAGATACGCAGTATTTT. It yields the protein CASSFGPSTDTQYF.

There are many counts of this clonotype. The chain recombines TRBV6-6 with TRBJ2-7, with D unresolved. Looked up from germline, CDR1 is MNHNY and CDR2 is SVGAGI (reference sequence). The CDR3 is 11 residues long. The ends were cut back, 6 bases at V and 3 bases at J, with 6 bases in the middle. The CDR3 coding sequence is TGTGCCAGCAGCAATCACTACGAGCAGTACTTC. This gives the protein CASSNHYEQYF.

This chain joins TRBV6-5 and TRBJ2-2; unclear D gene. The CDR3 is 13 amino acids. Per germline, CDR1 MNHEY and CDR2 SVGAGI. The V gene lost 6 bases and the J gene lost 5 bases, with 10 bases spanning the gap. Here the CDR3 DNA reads TGTGCCAGCAGACCGGACCGGACCGGGGAGCTGTTTTTT. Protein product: CASRPDRTGELFF.

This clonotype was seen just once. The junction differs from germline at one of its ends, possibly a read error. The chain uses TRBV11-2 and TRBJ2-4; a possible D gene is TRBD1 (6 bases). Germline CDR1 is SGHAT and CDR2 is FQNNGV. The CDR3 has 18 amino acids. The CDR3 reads CASSLVERTDLAKNTQYF. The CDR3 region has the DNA TGTGCCAGCAGCTTAGTGGAAAGGACAGATTTAGCCAAAAACACTCAGTACTTC.

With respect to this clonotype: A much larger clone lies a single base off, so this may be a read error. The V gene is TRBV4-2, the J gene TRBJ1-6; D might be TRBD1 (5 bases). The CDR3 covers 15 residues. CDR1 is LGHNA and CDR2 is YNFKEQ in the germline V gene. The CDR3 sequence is CVSSQGQGTDSPLHF. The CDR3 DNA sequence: TGTGTCAGCAGCCAAGGCCAGGGTACGGACTCACCCCTCCACTTT.